Listed here are 29 T cell receptor beta chains from one sample, sequenced in a study of T-cell reconstitution after alpha-beta-depleted transplantation in children (dated by TCRdb to the mid-2010s). To prepare the library, PCR was applied. TCRdb records Illumina HiSeq 2500 as the sequencer. To normalize quantification of the TCRbeta repertoire, the TCR libraries were built with molecular barcoding that relied on unique molecular identifiers. TCRdb reworked the public reads: Q25 trimming with fastp, MiXCR clone assembly, productive beta chains retained. Each entry merges the rows of one CDR3 protein and shows their most common DNA and genes. The sample contains 230,000 or so distinct CDR3 sequences, 12% of them found a single time. 2% to 3% of the sample belongs to the ten largest clones. The sequencing used PBMCs from the stem cell graft donor, collected from the stem cell graft. Every receptor here comes from a human donor who donated a stem cell graft to a child with acute lymphoblastic leukemia.

The chain is built from TRBV4-3 and TRBJ2-3; 10 nucleotides match TRBD2. This CDR3 is built from 17 residues. The germline CDR1 and CDR2 sequences are LGHNA and YSLEER. V lost 0 bases to trimming and J lost 1 base; unmatched junction nucleotides: 4. CDR3 region: CASSQELAGTGTDTQYF. For the CDR3, the DNA is TGCGCCAGCAGCCAAGAACTAGCGGGGACGGGCACAGATACGCAGTATTTT.

At least ten counts were recorded for this clonotype. This chain links TRBV11-2 with TRBJ2-1; possible D gene TRBD1, 5 bases. The CDR3 sequence is 18 residues long. Per germline, CDR1 SGHAT and CDR2 FQNNGV. Trimming pared 1 base from V and 2 bases from J, leaving 18 bases between. The CDR3 protein is CASSLVNHRLRTYNEQFF. For the CDR3, the DNA is TGTGCCAGCAGCTTAGTAAACCACAGGCTCCGCACCTACAATGAGCAGTTCTTC.

As concerns this clonotype: This clone may be a read error of a much larger clone one base away. V is TRBV3-1 and J is TRBJ1-5; no clear D gene. Trimming left V 1 base short and J 16 bases short, with 17 bases between. The germline V gene encodes CDR1 LGHDT and CDR2 YNNKEL (reference sequence). This CDR3 contains 13 residues. This CDR3 is CASSQGAGGYHHF. CDR3 DNA sequence: TGTGCCAGCAGCCAAGGGGCAGGAGGTTACCACCATTTT.

This clonotype was counted at least ten times. The chain carries TRBV6-1 and TRBJ2-7, with a weak D call TRBD1 (6 bases). Trimming pared 4 bases from V and 0 bases from J, leaving 13 bases between. This CDR3 is built from 15 residues. Germline assignment: CDR1 MNHNS and CDR2 SASEGT. The CDR3 nucleotides read TGTGCCAGCAGTGGACGGACAGACAGCTCCTACGAGCAGTACTTC. Translation gives CASSGRTDSSYEQYF.

This clonotype was observed many times. V gene TRBV28 combines with J gene TRBJ2-7; D perhaps matches TRBD1 (5 bases). The CDR3 extends over 14 amino acids. Trimming removed 2 bases from V and 3 bases from J, with 11 bases in between. Germline CDR1 and CDR2: MDHEN and SYDVKM. CDR3 DNA sequence: TGTGCCAGCAGTTTAACAGGAAGGGGCTACGAGCAGTACTTC. It translates to CASSLTGRGYEQYF.

This clonotype was seen at least ten times. This chain joins TRBV10-3 and TRBJ1-5, with D perhaps TRBD1 (5 bases). Germline loops: CDR1 ENHRY, CDR2 SYGVKD. This CDR3 comprises 14 residues. Here the CDR3 reads CASTEGRESQPQHF. CDR3 DNA: TGTGCTTCAACTGAGGGGAGAGAGAGTCAGCCCCAGCATTTT.

There are many counts of this clonotype. The genes are TRBV9 and TRBJ1-5; D is perhaps TRBD1 (6 bases). Germline lookup yields CDR1 SGDLS and CDR2 YYNGEE. Between the trimmed V and J ends, which lost 0 bases and 2 bases, there was a span of 9 bases. CDR3 length: 15 residues. For the CDR3, the DNA is TGTGCCAGCAGCGTAGGGGGGGGCCGCAATCAGCCCCAGCATTTT. This encodes CASSVGGGRNQPQHF.

This clonotype occurred many times. The chain recombines TRBV11-2 with TRBJ2-7, with D hard to call. Germline V gene data show CDR1 as SGHAT and CDR2 as FQNNGV. CDR3 length: 14 residues. V gave up 0 bases and J gave up 0 bases, with 6 bases separating them. CDR3 residues: CASSLDRYSYEQYF. The CDR3 DNA reads TGTGCCAGCAGCTTAGATCGATACTCCTACGAGCAGTACTTC.

This clonotype was recorded at least ten times. The chain employs TRBV27 and TRBJ2-3, with 7 bases lining up with TRBD2. Trimming at V came to 5 bases and at J to 3 bases, leaving 11 bases not matched to a gene. The CDR3 loop spans 16 amino acids. Per germline, CDR1 MNHEY and CDR2 SMNVEV (reference sequence). CDR3 loop: CASSLTGARGTDTQYF. CDR3 coding DNA: TGTGCCAGCAGTCTTACTGGGGCGCGGGGGACAGATACGCAGTATTTT.

This clonotype came up many times. CDR3 DNA: TGTGCCAGCAAACAGGGGTTCATTGCAGATACGCAGTATTTT. Its protein product is CASKQGFIADTQYF. J is TRBJ2-3 and V is TRBV5-5; 7 nucleotides agree with TRBD1. From germline, CDR1 is SGHKS and CDR2 YYEKEE (reference sequence). The CDR3 is made up of 14 amino acids. The V and J ends lost 6 bases and 4 bases, in that order; junction bases with no gene match: 8.

This clonotype was observed at least ten times. The chain recombines TRBV30 with TRBJ1-1; D is possibly TRBD1 (5 bases). The CDR3 is made up of 16 amino acids. V was trimmed by 2 bases and J by 3 bases, leaving 19 bases between them. CDR1 is GTSNPN and CDR2 is SVGIG in the germline V gene (reference sequence). The CDR3 spells CAWSSPGRGFDTEAFF. In nucleotides, the CDR3 is TGTGCCTGGAGTTCCCCGGGACGAGGGTTTGACACTGAAGCTTTCTTT.

This clonotype occurred many times. This chain uses TRBV20-1 with TRBJ1-2; TRBD1 might be the D (5 bases). CDR3 length: 14 residues. CDR1 is DFQATT and CDR2 is SNEGSKA in the germline V gene (reference sequence). V was trimmed by 3 bases and J by 1 base, leaving 12 bases between them. CDR3 amino acids: CSASSMGLNYGYTF. In DNA form, the CDR3 reads TGCAGTGCTAGTTCCATGGGGCTTAACTATGGCTACACCTTC.

In this sample, this clonotype turned up many times. The chain recombines TRBV3-1 with TRBJ1-2; 7 nucleotides match TRBD1. CDR1 LGHDT and CDR2 YNNKEL come from the germline V gene (reference sequence). Trimming removed 0 bases from V and 2 bases from J; junction bases left unmatched: 6. The CDR3 has 16 amino acids. This chain's CDR3 is CASSQDLRGSNYGYTF. As DNA, the CDR3 is TGTGCCAGCAGCCAAGATCTCAGGGGGAGCAACTATGGCTACACCTTC.

In regard to this clonotype: A read error is possible here, since a much larger clone lies one base away. The chain employs TRBV20-1 and TRBJ2-3, with TRBD1 matching over 7 bases. The CDR3 totals 14 residues. Germline V lookup: CDR1 DFQATT, CDR2 SNEGSKA (reference sequence). With 8 bases clipped from V and 7 bases from J, the junction kept 15 bases outside the gene matches. CDR3 protein: CSPVTLDRENTQYF. The DNA for the CDR3 is TGCAGTCCGGTAACCTTAGACAGGGAAAATACGCAGTATTTT.

This clonotype was recorded at least ten times. This chain joins TRBV11-3 and TRBJ2-7, with TRBD1 identical over 9 bases. CDR1 and CDR2 from the germline V gene are SGHNT and YENEEA. CDR3 length equals 17 residues. V lost 4 bases to trimming and J lost 6 bases; unmatched junction nucleotides: 16. This chain's CDR3 is CASSSNRPGTGLREQYF. The CDR3 nucleotides read TGTGCCAGCAGCTCCAATAGACCCGGGACAGGGTTGCGCGAGCAGTACTTC. Filled out from reference TRBV11-3 and TRBJ2-7, the complete variable domain reads EAGVVQSPRYKIIEKKQPVAFWCNPISGHNTLYWYLQNLGQGPELLIRYENEEAVDDSQLPKDRFSAERLKGVDSTLKIQPAELGDSAVYLCASSSNRPGTGLREQYFGPGTRLTVT.

There are many counts of this clonotype. The junction differs from germline at one of its ends, possibly a read error. The chain carries TRBV12-3 or TRBV12-4 and TRBJ1-5; D is perhaps TRBD1 (6 bases). This CDR3 contains 14 residues. The CDR3 here is CASNLGGDVGPQHF. DNA for the CDR3: TGTGCCAGCAATTTAGGGGGAGACGTTGGACCCCAGCATTTT.

This clonotype was found many times. The chain recombines TRBV5-1 with TRBJ2-7; tentatively, D is TRBD1 (6 bases). The V end was cut by 0 bases, the J end by 3 bases, with 10 bases between. The CDR3 has 14 residues. Per the germline V gene, CDR1 is SGHRS and CDR2 is YFSETQ. In DNA, the CDR3 is TGCGCCAGCAGCTTGGAACAGGGCTACTACGAGCAGTACTTC. Its translation is CASSLEQGYYEQYF.

This clonotype was counted many times. The chain carries TRBV5-6 and TRBJ2-7; D unresolved. V lost 1 base and J lost 5, with 19 bases in between. The length of the CDR3 is 16 residues. Germline loops: CDR1 SGHDT, CDR2 YYEEEE. For the CDR3, the DNA is TGTGCCAGCAGCTTGTATAATGAGGCCTTAAACAACGAGCAGTACTTC. It specifies CASSLYNEALNNEQYF.

At least ten counts were recorded for this clonotype. This rearrangement joins TRBV4-2 to TRBJ1-2; D might be TRBD1 (5 bases). V was cut by 5 bases and J by 1 base, with 20 bases left in between. The germline CDR1 and CDR2 sequences are LGHNA and YNFKEQ. This CDR3 spans 17 amino acids. Here the CDR3 reads CASSARDGDFRNYGYTF. The CDR3 DNA reads TGTGCCAGCAGCGCTCGGGACGGCGATTTTCGTAACTATGGCTACACCTTC.

The chain combines TRBV6-5 with TRBJ2-7, with 9 bases that match TRBD1. Trimming removed 2 bases from V and 5 bases from J; junction bases left unmatched: 7. CDR3 length: 15 residues. Germline values: CDR1 MNHEY, CDR2 SVGAGI. This chain's CDR3 is CASSYLGTGSNEQYF. The CDR3 nucleotides are TGTGCCAGCAGTTACCTCGGGACAGGGTCCAACGAGCAGTACTTC.

This clonotype has a count of ten or more. J is TRBJ2-5 and V is TRBV7-9; D may be TRBD1 (6 bases). Germline V CDR1 and CDR2: SEHNR, FQNEAQ (reference sequence). The V and J ends lost 2 bases and 4 bases respectively, with 20 bases between them. The CDR3 is made up of 17 amino acids. The CDR3 is CASSLTLRQGPGETQYF. For the CDR3, the DNA is TGTGCCAGCAGCTTAACTTTACGTCAGGGGCCGGGAGAGACCCAGTACTTC.

This clonotype was counted many times. The chain has TRBV20-1 and TRBJ2-7; TRBD2 matches 7 bases. The ends lost 7 bases at V and 2 bases at J; junction bases unmatched: 8. This CDR3 is built from 13 residues. CDR1 is DFQATT, CDR2 SNEGSKA, per germline (reference sequence). CDR3 nucleotide sequence: TGCAGTGAAGGGGCGGGACTACCCTACGAGCAGTACTTC. Its translation is CSEGAGLPYEQYF.

This clonotype has a count of ten or more. The gene calls are TRBV19 and TRBJ1-2; TRBD1 is a possible D gene (5 bases). The V gene's germline CDR1 is LNHDA and CDR2 SQIVND (reference sequence). This CDR3 has 11 amino acids. Trimming left V 6 bases short and J 10 bases short, with 12 bases between. CDR3 bases: TGTGCCAGTAGGGAGGCGGACACCTACACCTTC. Amino acids: CASREADTYTF.

This clonotype was detected a few times. The chain links TRBV10-3 to TRBJ1-3; the D is unclear. Per the germline V gene, CDR1 is ENHRY and CDR2 is SYGVKD. V lost 4 bases, J lost 0 bases, and 7 bases lay in between. This CDR3 region has 14 residues. The DNA for the CDR3 is TGTGCCATCAGTGGGCAGAGCTCTGGAAACACCATATATTTT. Translating gives CAISGQSSGNTIYF.

This clonotype was seen repeatedly, ten times or more. This rearrangement joins TRBV28 to TRBJ2-5; 7 bases fit TRBD1. From germline, CDR1 is MDHEN and CDR2 SYDVKM. J gave up 5 bases and V 5 bases, and 5 bases lay outside the gene matches. The CDR3 consists of 13 residues. The CDR3 DNA follows: TGTGCCAGCAGTGTGACAGGGTTGGAGACCCAGTACTTC. This gives the protein CASSVTGLETQYF.

The J gene is TRBJ1-2, the V gene TRBV7-9; no firm D call. The CDR3 totals 16 residues. Trimming left V 2 bases short and J 3 bases short, with 16 bases between. CDR1 is SEHNR and CDR2 is FQNEAQ in the germline V gene (reference sequence). CDR3 DNA sequence: TGTGCCAGCAGCTTATTGGGTGGGGAAGAAGACTATGGCTACACCTTC. Protein: CASSLLGGEEDYGYTF.

This clonotype was seen ten or more times. This rearrangement joins TRBV5-1 to TRBJ1-1; the D gene is possibly TRBD1 (6 bases). This CDR3 contains 16 residues. The ends were cut back, 2 bases at V and 1 base at J, with 15 bases in the middle. In germline, CDR1 is SGHRS, CDR2 YFSETQ. Here the CDR3 DNA reads TGCGCCAGCAGCTTAACCGCAGGGGCTCCGAACACTGAAGCTTTCTTT. This translates into CASSLTAGAPNTEAFF.

Ten or more counts support this clonotype. The V and J genes are TRBV11-2 and TRBJ1-2, with D perhaps TRBD1 (6 bases). V was cut by 5 bases and J by 4 bases, with 11 bases left in between. This CDR3 is built from 13 residues. In germline, CDR1 is SGHAT, CDR2 FQNNGV. DNA of the CDR3: TGTGCCAGCAGCCAAGACAGGAGCTATGGCTACACCTTC. Encoded protein: CASSQDRSYGYTF.

This clonotype has at least ten counts. The CDR3 coding sequence is TGTGCCAGCAGTTACTCAGCCGGGGAAACGTACTACTACGAGCAGTACTTC. Its protein is CASSYSAGETYYYEQYF. The chain couples TRBV6-5 to TRBJ2-7, with a weak D call TRBD2 (5 bases). Between the trimmed V and J ends, which lost 0 bases and 3 bases, there was a span of 18 bases. CDR3 length: 17 amino acids. Per germline, CDR1 MNHEY and CDR2 SVGAGI.